In this sample, the clone carrying this T cell receptor beta chain turned up a few times. Its antigen is unidentified. TCRdb reprocessed the 5' RACE reads via MiXCR and lists one record per CDR3 protein. Of about 580,000 distinct CDR3 sequences in the sample, roughly 17% were seen once. Trimming took 4 bases from V and 6 from J, leaving 13 bases between them. The V gene's germline CDR1 is LGHDT and CDR2 YNNKEL (reference sequence). The CDR3 loop spans 13 amino acids. This record comes from a study of T cells after yellow fever vaccination. Across the study: Libraries from low-cell-number fractions were prepared with the SMART-Seq v4 Ultra Low Input RNA kit. The study's findings and limits: A secondary response was less intense yet reached its peak sooner, at day 5 versus 15. A large majority of primary-vaccination clones showed up again after the booster (roughly 96% CD4, around 85% CD8).

The chain uses TRBV3-1 and TRBJ2-7; tentative D call: TRBD1 (7 bases). This TCR was sampled from a man aged 18-30 years who received the YFV17D yellow fever vaccine. Sequences were derived from PBMCs, sampled 5 days after the first yellow fever vaccination. The CDR3 protein is CASSLTQGGEQYV. Written as DNA, the CDR3 is TGTGCCAGCAGCCTTACTCAGGGGGGCGAGCAGTACGTC.